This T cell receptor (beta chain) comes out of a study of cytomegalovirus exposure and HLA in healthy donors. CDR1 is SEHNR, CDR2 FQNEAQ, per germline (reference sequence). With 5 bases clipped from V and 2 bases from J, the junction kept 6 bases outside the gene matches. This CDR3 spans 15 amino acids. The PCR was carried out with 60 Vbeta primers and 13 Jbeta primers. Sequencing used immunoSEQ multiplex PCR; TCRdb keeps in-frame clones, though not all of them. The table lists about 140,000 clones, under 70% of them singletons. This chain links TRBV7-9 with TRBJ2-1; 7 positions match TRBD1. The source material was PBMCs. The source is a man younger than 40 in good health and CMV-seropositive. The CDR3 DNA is TGTGCCAGCAGCCCTCCGCAGGGGGCCTACAATGAGCAGTTCTTC. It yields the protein CASSPPQGAYNEQFF.